A selection of T cell receptor beta chains follows, all from one sample in a study of cytomegalovirus exposure and HLA in healthy donors. Produced via immunoSEQ multiplex PCR; TCRdb's table is partial and in-frame only. The repertoire holds about 160,000 clones, 60% to 80% seen once, with roughly 3.7% in the top ten. The specimen was PBMCs. The receptors shown here come from a man aged 25-40 years in good health and CMV-seropositive. The CDR3 runs from the conserved cysteine through the conserved F or W. The order of the fields is V gene, D gene, J gene, clone size, CDR3 DNA, CDR3 protein. D genes are given only for firm matches. Size values are once, few and many counts, or a class for expanded clones, and some rows have none.

V gene: TRBV5-1; D gene: TRBD1; J gene: TRBJ1-3; clone size: -; CDR3 DNA: TGCGCCAGCAGCCTGACAGGGGGCTCTGGAAACACCATATATTTT; CDR3 protein: CASSLTGGSGNTIYF
V gene: TRBV6-1; D gene: TRBD2; J gene: TRBJ2-7; clone size: -; CDR3 DNA: TGTGCCAGCAGTGAAGCCGGCAGCGGGGGATCCGACGAGCAGTACTTC; CDR3 protein: CASSEAGSGGSDEQYF
V gene: TRBV4-1; D gene: TRBD2; J gene: TRBJ2-7; clone size: few; CDR3 DNA: TGCGCCAGCCTACGGTCCCGGGAGGCCCCCTCCTACGAGCAGTACTTC; CDR3 protein: CASLRSREAPSYEQYF
V gene: TRBV7-8; D gene: -; J gene: TRBJ1-3; clone size: -; CDR3 DNA: TGTGCCAGCAGCTTAGCCGAGGCAGGGTGGGGAAACACCATATATTTT; CDR3 protein: CASSLAEAGWGNTIYF
V gene: TRBV19; D gene: TRBD2; J gene: TRBJ2-1; clone size: few; CDR3 DNA: TGTGCCAGTAGTATGTACGCAGCGGGGGTCTCAGTTTCCTACAATGAGCAGTTCTTC; CDR3 protein: CASSMYAAGVSVSYNEQFF
V gene: TRBV2; D gene: TRBD2; J gene: TRBJ2-3; clone size: -; CDR3 DNA: TGTGCCAGCAGTGGAGGACTAGCGGGGGGCGTGGCTACAGATACGCAGTATTTT; CDR3 protein: CASSGGLAGGVATDTQYF
V gene: TRBV19; D gene: -; J gene: TRBJ2-5; clone size: -; CDR3 DNA: TGTGCCAGTAGTACAACTAGACAAGAGACCCAGTACTTC; CDR3 protein: CASSTTRQETQYF
V gene: TRBV5-1; D gene: TRBD1; J gene: TRBJ2-3; clone size: -; CDR3 DNA: TGCGCCAGCAGCCCAGCCCAGACAGGGGGCGATCCAGATACGCAGTATTTT; CDR3 protein: CASSPAQTGGDPDTQYF
V gene: TRBV28; D gene: TRBD1; J gene: TRBJ2-7; clone size: -; CDR3 DNA: TGTGCCAGCAGCTACTCCGGGACAGGGGGCCACGAGCAGTACTTC; CDR3 protein: CASSYSGTGGHEQYF
V gene: TRBV15; D gene: TRBD1; J gene: TRBJ1-4; clone size: few; CDR3 DNA: TGTGCCACCAGCCCTCGCGGGACAGGGGTAGAAAAACTGTTTTTT; CDR3 protein: CATSPRGTGVEKLFF
V gene: TRBV5-1; D gene: -; J gene: TRBJ2-3; clone size: -; CDR3 DNA: TGCGCCAGCAGCCCACAGAGCGAGGGAGATACGCAGTATTTT; CDR3 protein: CASSPQSEGDTQYF
V gene: TRBV29-1; D gene: -; J gene: TRBJ2-2; clone size: -; CDR3 DNA: TGCAGCGTTGGACAGCCAAACACCGGGGAGCTGTTTTTT; CDR3 protein: CSVGQPNTGELFF
V gene: TRBV21-1; D gene: -; J gene: TRBJ1-1; clone size: -; CDR3 DNA: TGTGCCAGCAGCACCACCCACAGGGGGCGGACGAACACTGAAGCTTTCTTT; CDR3 protein: CASSTTHRGRTNTEAFF
V gene: TRBV6-1; D gene: TRBD2; J gene: TRBJ2-5; clone size: -; CDR3 DNA: TGTGCCAGCAGTCATCGGTGGGGGAGGGAAGAGACCCAGTACTTC; CDR3 protein: CASSHRWGREETQYF
V gene: TRBV6-4; D gene: TRBD1; J gene: TRBJ1-5; clone size: -; CDR3 DNA: TGTGCCAGCAAACAGGGGGTTCGCAATCAGCCCCAGCATTTT; CDR3 protein: CASKQGVRNQPQHF
V gene: TRBV4-1; D gene: -; J gene: TRBJ1-4; clone size: -; CDR3 DNA: TGCGCCAGCAGCCAAAGACATCTGACTGAAAAACTGTTTTTT; CDR3 protein: CASSQRHLTEKLFF